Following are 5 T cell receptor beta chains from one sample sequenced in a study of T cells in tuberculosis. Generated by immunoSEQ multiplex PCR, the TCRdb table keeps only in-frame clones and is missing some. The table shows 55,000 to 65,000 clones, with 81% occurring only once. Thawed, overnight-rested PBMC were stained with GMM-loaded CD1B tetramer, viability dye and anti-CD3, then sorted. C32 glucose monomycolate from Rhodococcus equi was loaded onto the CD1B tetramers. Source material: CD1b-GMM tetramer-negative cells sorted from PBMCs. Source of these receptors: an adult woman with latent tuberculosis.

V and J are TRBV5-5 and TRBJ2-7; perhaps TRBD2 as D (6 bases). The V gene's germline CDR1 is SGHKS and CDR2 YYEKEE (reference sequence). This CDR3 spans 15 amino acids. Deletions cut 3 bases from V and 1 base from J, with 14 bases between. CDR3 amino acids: CASSSLGGFSYEQYF. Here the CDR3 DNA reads TGTGCCAGCAGCTCCTTAGGAGGGTTTTCCTACGAGCAGTACTTC. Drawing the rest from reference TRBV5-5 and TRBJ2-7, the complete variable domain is DAGVTQSPTHLIKTRGQQVTLRCSPISGHKSVSWYQQVLGQGPQFIFQYYEKEERGRGNFPDRFSARQFPNYSSELNVNALLLGDSALYLCASSSLGGFSYEQYFGPGTRLTVT.

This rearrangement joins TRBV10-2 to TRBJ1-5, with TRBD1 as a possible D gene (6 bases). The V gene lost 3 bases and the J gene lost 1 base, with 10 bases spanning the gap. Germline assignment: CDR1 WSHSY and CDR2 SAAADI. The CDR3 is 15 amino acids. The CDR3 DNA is TGCGCCAGCAGTGAAGGGGGACCGAGCAATCAGCCCCAGCATTTT. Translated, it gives CASSEGGPSNQPQHF.

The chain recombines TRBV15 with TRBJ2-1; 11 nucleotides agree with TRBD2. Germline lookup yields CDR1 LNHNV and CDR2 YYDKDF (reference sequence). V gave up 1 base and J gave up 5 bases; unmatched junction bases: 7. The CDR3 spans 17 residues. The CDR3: CATSRVTLAGGNNEQFF. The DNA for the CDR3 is TGTGCCACCAGCAGAGTCACCCTAGCGGGGGGTAACAATGAGCAGTTCTTC.

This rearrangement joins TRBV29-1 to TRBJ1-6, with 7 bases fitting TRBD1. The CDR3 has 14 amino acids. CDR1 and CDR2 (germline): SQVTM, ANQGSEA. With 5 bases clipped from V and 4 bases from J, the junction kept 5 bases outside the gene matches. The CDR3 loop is CSVPPGQYNSPLHF. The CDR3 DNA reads TGCAGCGTTCCTCCGGGACAGTATAATTCACCCCTCCACTTT.

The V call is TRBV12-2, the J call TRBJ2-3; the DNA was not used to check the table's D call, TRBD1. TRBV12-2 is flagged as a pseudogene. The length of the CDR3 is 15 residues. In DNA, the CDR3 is TGTGCAAGTCGCCTTAAAGGGGGCTGTCCAGATACGCAGTATTTT. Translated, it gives CASRLKGGCPDTQYF.